The sample holds a few counts of the clone carrying this T cell receptor beta chain. Its target is not known. The germline V gene encodes CDR1 KGHSH and CDR2 LQKENI. V was pared by 5 bases and J by 7 bases, with 5 bases of the junction left unmatched. The CDR3 covers 15 residues. The record originates from a study of T-cell memory formation after mild COVID-19. Study-wide points: Some responding clones appeared in pre-infection memory, suggesting cross-reactive memory joined. Nothing confirmed that second-wave clones peaking on day 37 were specific for SARS-CoV-2. CD4/CD8 balance held among clones contracting day 15 to 85, and later expanders leaned CD4+.

TCRdb re-analysed the 5' RACE reads in MiXCR, keeping a single row per CDR3 protein. The data hold hundreds of thousands of distinct CDR3 sequences, with 15% to 20% observed a single time. The sample consisted of PBMCs or a T cell subset sorted from them (not recorded which). The source is an adult woman who had mild COVID-19 (a few samples of this study predate the infection). Cell type and time point are not known. V is TRBV18 and J is TRBJ2-1; 13 bases line up with TRBD2. The CDR3 spells CASSTTSGRGNEQFF. Here the CDR3 DNA reads TGTGCCAGCTCAACAACTAGCGGGAGGGGGAATGAGCAGTTCTTC.